The 13 T cell receptor beta chains given below trace back to one sample, sequenced in a study of OX40 agonist ivuxolimab in advanced cancers. The table came from immunoSEQ multiplex PCR; TCRdb's copy has only in-frame clones and leaves some out. The data contain more than 70,000 clones, about 83% of them singletons. The starting material was CD4+ or CD8+ T cells sorted from blood, obtained in a trial of the OX40 agonist ivuxolimab. The source is an adult with an advanced solid tumor such as melanoma, head and neck, liver or kidney cancer.

The rearrangement links TRBV5-1 to TRBJ2-1, with D perhaps TRBD2 (5 bases). Germline V gene lookup returns CDR1 SGHRS and CDR2 YFSETQ. CDR3 length equals 15 residues. V was trimmed by 0 bases and J by 6 bases, leaving 13 bases between them. Written as DNA, the CDR3 is TGCGCCAGCAGCTTGGATCGGACTTGGCTCAATGAGCAGTTCTTC. This codes for CASSLDRTWLNEQFF.

The gene calls are TRBV6-5 and TRBJ1-4, with unresolved D. V was cut by 7 bases and J by 2 bases, with 14 bases left in between. Germline assignment: CDR1 MNHEY and CDR2 SVGAGI. The CDR3 is 15 residues long. The CDR3 DNA follows: TGTGCCAGCACCTCACTAGGGAAGACTAATGAAAAACTGTTTTTT. This sequence encodes CASTSLGKTNEKLFF.

The rearrangement uses TRBV6-6 and TRBJ1-2, with D tentatively TRBD1 (5 bases). CDR1 and CDR2 from the germline V gene are MNHNY and SVGAGI (reference sequence). CDR3 length equals 13 residues. The ends were cut back, 7 bases at V and 6 bases at J, with 15 bases in the middle. CDR3 coding DNA: TGTGCCAGCACCCATCTTGGGGGGGATGGCTACACCTTC. This codes for CASTHLGGDGYTF.

The V gene is TRBV5-5, the J gene TRBJ1-4, with D perhaps TRBD1 (5 bases). Trimming cost V 0 bases and J 5 bases, with 11 bases left between them. Germline V gives CDR1 SGHKS, CDR2 YYEKEE (reference sequence). The CDR3 loop spans 15 amino acids. The CDR3 DNA is TGTGCCAGCAGCTTGGCAGGGAACGGGAATGAAAAACTGTTTTTT. It encodes CASSLAGNGNEKLFF. Looking up the rest from reference TRBV5-5 and TRBJ1-4 gives the full variable domain: DAGVTQSPTHLIKTRGQQVTLRCSPISGHKSVSWYQQVLGQGPQFIFQYYEKEERGRGNFPDRFSARQFPNYSSELNVNALLLGDSALYLCASSLAGNGNEKLFFGSGTQLSVL.

The chain employs TRBV5-1 and TRBJ2-3; D tentatively reads TRBD1 or TRBD2 (5 bases each). Trimming removed 4 bases from V and 5 bases from J, with 17 bases in between. Germline V gene data show CDR1 as SGHRS and CDR2 as YFSETQ. The CDR3 sequence is 15 residues long. CDR3 sequence reads: CASSGAGHSEDTQYF. The CDR3 region has the DNA TGCGCCAGCAGCGGGGCGGGTCACAGTGAAGATACGCAGTATTTT.

This chain connects TRBV11-2 to TRBJ1-5; possible D gene TRBD1, 5 bases. Per the germline V gene, CDR1 is SGHAT and CDR2 is FQNNGV. Trimming took 3 bases from V and 5 from J, leaving 8 bases between them. The CDR3 has 13 residues. The CDR3 region is CASSFSGDQPQHF. CDR3 nucleotide sequence: TGTGCCAGCAGCTTTTCGGGGGATCAGCCCCAGCATTTT.

The chain carries TRBV7-8 and TRBJ1-3; D may be TRBD1 (6 bases). Germline V CDR1 and CDR2: SGHVS, FQNEAQ. The germline V and J ends were trimmed by 4 bases and 0 bases, with 16 bases remaining between them. This CDR3 is 17 amino acids long. As DNA, the CDR3 is TGTGCCAGCAGCTCCGGACAGCTAACGTACTCTGGAAACACCATATATTTT. Translating it yields CASSSGQLTYSGNTIYF.

The chain uses TRBV5-6 and TRBJ1-2; D is unresolved. The CDR3 spans 11 residues. Trimming took 1 base from V and 8 from J, leaving 6 bases between them. CDR1 and CDR2 from the germline V gene are SGHDT and YYEEEE. As DNA, the CDR3 is TGTGCCAGCAGCTTGTCGGGCGGCTACACCTTC. Amino acids: CASSLSGGYTF.

The chain joins TRBV30 to TRBJ1-4, with a weak D call TRBD1 (5 bases). V was pared by 0 bases and J by 8 bases, with 10 bases between. Germline-derived CDR1 and CDR2 are GTSNPN and SVGIG (reference sequence). The CDR3 runs 13 residues. The CDR3 nucleotides are TGTGCCTGGAGTGTACAAGGGGACGAAAAACTGTTTTTT. This sequence encodes CAWSVQGDEKLFF.

This chain joins TRBV18 and TRBJ2-5, with 9 bases fitting TRBD1. The CDR3 consists of 15 residues. With V trimmed by 2 bases and J by 5 bases, 6 bases remained unmatched. From germline, CDR1 is KGHSH and CDR2 LQKENI. CDR3: CASSPYRGHEETQYF. The CDR3 DNA reads as TGTGCCAGCTCACCATACAGGGGGCATGAGGAGACCCAGTACTTC.

V and J are TRBV4-3 and TRBJ1-6; 9 bases map to TRBD1. This CDR3 comprises 15 residues. CDR1 and CDR2 (germline): LGHNA, YSLEER. The V segment lost 3 bases and the J segment 5 bases; nucleotides outside the gene matches: 2. CDR3 DNA: TGCGCCAGCAGCCAGAGGACAGGGGATAATTCACCCCTCCACTTT. Translated, it gives CASSQRTGDNSPLHF.

The chain combines TRBV19 with TRBJ2-5, with TRBD1 matching over 8 bases. The CDR3 runs 13 residues. The V segment lost 3 bases and the J segment 5 bases; nucleotides outside the gene matches: 2. Germline V CDR1 and CDR2: LNHDA, SQIVND (reference sequence). CDR3 amino acids: CASSITGGETQYF. CDR3 in DNA: TGTGCCAGTAGTATTACAGGGGGGGAGACCCAGTACTTC.

The V and J genes are TRBV6-1 and TRBJ2-7, with D uncertain. Trimming shortened V by 6 bases and J by 6 bases, and 12 bases separated the two germline ends. The CDR3 has 12 residues. The germline CDR1 and CDR2 sequences are MNHNS and SASEGT. The CDR3 DNA reads as TGTGCCAGCAGAACGGCCACTGCCGAGCAGTACTTC. This translates into CASRTATAEQYF.